The present TCR beta chain was sequenced within a study of blood T cell repertoires in COVID-19. Study-wide context: Sites in the United States, Italy and Spain provided acute and convalescent COVID-19 samples. In each case, the material was cDNA or gDNA derived from T cells, B-cell-depleted T cells, or PBMCs.

Germline CDR1 is MNHEY and CDR2 is SMNVEV (reference sequence). This CDR3 is 19 amino acids long. V lost 5 bases, J lost 12 bases, and 21 bases stayed unmatched. This clone appeared a single time. Authors' methods: Amplification of reference gene primers was used by the study to estimate nucleated cell counts. The table came from immunoSEQ multiplex PCR; TCRdb's copy has only in-frame clones and leaves some out. V and J calls plus clone size are reproduced from that table; the DNA served to infer D and trimming. The sample holds around 260,000 clones, approximately 82% seen once. The chain employs TRBV27 and TRBJ2-2; 13 nucleotides line up with TRBD2. This sequence originates from a man in his sixties who had recovered from COVID-19. The material sequenced was peripheral blood. CDR3 sequence reads: CASSPGNSQTGLAGAKLFF. CDR3 sequence (DNA): TGTGCCAGCAGTCCAGGGAACTCTCAGACAGGACTAGCGGGAGCTAAGCTGTTTTTT.